This T cell receptor (beta chain) derives from a study of blood T cells in healthy people across ages. General observations from the study: In older individuals, TCR beta diversity per million T cells was lower, falling roughly linearly with age.

Details on this clonotype: Its antigen remains unidentified.

Each sample used at least 6 million PBMCs. The CDR3 is 13 residues long. V shed 5 bases and J shed 7 bases, with 15 bases lying between them. The germline CDR1 and CDR2 sequences are LGHDT and YNNKEL (reference sequence). A second PCR of about 6 to 11 cycles used a sample-barcoded 5' primer and a J-beta primer mix. Each cDNA molecule received a tag from a template-switch adaptor that had 12 random nucleotides. TCRdb reprocessed the 5' RACE reads with MiXCR, giving one entry per CDR3 protein. The table has around 1,600,000 distinct CDR3 sequences, approximately 43% seen once. The sample comprised blood. The TCR comes from a woman aged 18-29 years in good health. The gene calls are TRBV3-1 and TRBJ2-7; D assignment may be TRBD1 or TRBD2 (5 bases each). As DNA, the CDR3 is TGTGCCAGCAGCTGGGACCCCTCCAGAGAGCAGTACTTC. The encoded protein is CASSWDPSREQYF.